Detailed here is one T cell receptor (beta chain). The target antigen is unknown. Trimming removed 3 bases at V and 4 bases at J, with 12 bases between. The CDR3 consists of 15 residues. Germline lookup yields CDR1 SGHTA and CDR2 FQGTGA. The data originate from a study of graft-versus-host responses after intestinal transplantation. Findings and limits, study-wide: Among recipient marrow samples, GvH clones were found; some appeared first in ileum or blood.

The table came from immunoSEQ multiplex PCR; TCRdb's copy has only in-frame clones and leaves some out. The sample holds about 73,000 clones; roughly 89% are singletons and the top ten take about 4%. The chain carries TRBV7-3 and TRBJ1-4; D is unclear. The sequenced sample was unstimulated CD8+ T cells sorted from spleen or lymph node cells, obtained before transplant. The source is a human donor who was the organ donor for an intestinal transplant. CDR3 sequence reads: CASSLTRRGNEKLFF. CDR3 DNA: TGTGCCAGCAGCTTGACCCGGCGGGGTAATGAAAAACTGTTTTTT.